Below are 25 T cell receptor beta chains sequenced from a single sample in a study of T cells in Graves' hyperthyroidism and ophthalmopathy. Template material for amplifying TCR beta CDR3 regions consisted of RNA transcripts. The HTBI primer set drove a first-round RT-PCR of the TCR CDR3. Using its own MiXCR run on the multiplex PCR reads, TCRdb lists one record per CDR3 protein. The table records 410,000 or so distinct CDR3 sequences, around 15% of them present only once. The sample consisted of blood. Receptors originate from a man between 18 and 35 years old with Graves' ophthalmopathy.

This clonotype has only a few counts. The V call is TRBV9, the J call TRBJ2-5; 7 positions agree with TRBD1. Germline V gene sequence: CDR1 SGDLS, CDR2 YYNGEE. This CDR3 comprises 16 residues. The trim removed 3 bases at V and 0 bases at J, leaving 8 bases unmatched. In DNA form, the CDR3 reads TGTGCCAGCAGCGGGGGACAGAGAGGGTACCAAGAGACCCAGTACTTC. Translating it yields CASSGGQRGYQETQYF.

To note about this clonotype: The junction and the germline gene differ at one end; a read error may be behind it. The chain recombines TRBV10-3 with TRBJ2-7; 9 nucleotides align to TRBD2. The germline V gene encodes CDR1 ENHRY and CDR2 SYGVKD. This CDR3 comprises 16 residues. The CDR3 DNA reads TGTGCCATCAGTGAGGTGGCGACTAGCGGTCCCTACGAGCAATACTTC. Translation: CAISEVATSGPYEQYF.

Only one count was recorded for this clonotype. V and J are TRBV7-2 and TRBJ2-3; 9 nucleotides line up with TRBD1. J was trimmed by 6 bases and V by 4 bases; bases with no gene match: 11. Germline CDR1 SGHTA, CDR2 FQGNSA. This CDR3 contains 16 residues. CDR3 sequence: CASSSGTGLNSDTQYF. The DNA of the CDR3 is TGTGCCAGCAGCTCTGGGACAGGGTTGAACTCCGATACGCAGTATTTT.

This clonotype has at least ten counts. The gene calls are TRBV30 and TRBJ1-5; D gene uncertain. Trimming took off 5 bases at V and 2 bases at J, with 13 bases between the two ends. The CDR3 has 14 residues. Germline V gene lookup returns CDR1 GTSNPN and CDR2 SVGIG (reference sequence). This chain's CDR3 is CAWVEAGGNQPQHF. CDR3 sequence (DNA): TGTGCCTGGGTGGAGGCAGGTGGCAATCAGCCCCAGCATTTT.

This clonotype occurred many times. J is TRBJ2-7 and V is TRBV12-3 or TRBV12-4; D call uncertain. V lost 2 bases to trimming and J lost 1 base, with 6 bases between them. There are 13 residues in the CDR3. The CDR3 loop reads CASSLYGSYEQYF. The CDR3 DNA follows: TGTGCCAGCAGTTTATACGGATCCTACGAGCAGTACTTC.

The chain recombines TRBV19 with TRBJ2-1; 7 nucleotides agree with TRBD1. The CDR3 extends over 15 amino acids. Germline V lookup: CDR1 LNHDA, CDR2 SQIVND (reference sequence). The junction had 11 bases not matched to a gene; V was cut back by 3 bases and J by 9 bases. CDR3 bases: TGTGCCAGTAGTATTGCCTCGACAGGGTCGAGTGAGCAGTTCTTC. This translates into CASSIASTGSSEQFF.

This clonotype was seen many times. The chain links TRBV30 to TRBJ2-1, with a tentative D call TRBD2 (5 bases). CDR3 length equals 15 residues. The V gene lost 5 bases and the J gene lost 4 bases, with 18 bases spanning the gap. Germline loops: CDR1 GTSNPN, CDR2 SVGIG (reference sequence). The CDR3 loop is CAWAPLDGVYNEQFF. In DNA, the CDR3 is TGTGCCTGGGCCCCCCTGGACGGGGTTTACAATGAGCAGTTCTTC. Drawing the rest from reference TRBV30 and TRBJ2-1, the complete variable domain is SQTIHQWPATLVQPVGSPLSLECTVEGTSNPNLYWYRQAAGRGLQLLFYSVGIGQISSEVPQNLSASRPQDRQFILSSKKLLLSDSGFYLCAWAPLDGVYNEQFFGPGTRLTVL.

This sequence joins TRBV10-2 and TRBJ2-7; 10 bases agree with TRBD2. Trimming removed 7 bases from V and 4 bases from J; junction bases left unmatched: 7. This CDR3 spans 14 amino acids. Germline values: CDR1 WSHSY, CDR2 SAAADI. The CDR3 reads CASKKLAGQYEQYF. DNA of the CDR3: TGCGCCAGCAAAAAACTAGCGGGACAGTACGAGCAGTACTTC.

This clonotype has a count of ten or more. The genes are TRBV5-1 and TRBJ1-1, with D possibly matching TRBD1 (5 bases). V was trimmed by 0 bases and J by 4 bases, leaving 16 bases between them. The germline V gene encodes CDR1 SGHRS and CDR2 YFSETQ. The CDR3 sequence is 16 residues long. CDR3 sequence reads: CASSLEGSRGSTEAFF. The DNA for the CDR3 is TGCGCCAGCAGCTTGGAGGGGAGTAGGGGAAGCACTGAAGCTTTCTTT. The full variable domain, in which reference TRBV5-1 and TRBJ1-1 provide the parts outside the CDR3, is KAGVTQTPRYLIKTRGQQVTLSCSPISGHRSVSWYQQTPGQGLQFLFEYFSETQRNKGNFPGRFSGRQFSNSRSEMNVSTLELGDSALYLCASSLEGSRGSTEAFFGQGTRLTVV.

The chain is built from TRBV25-1 and TRBJ1-2; tentative D call: TRBD1 (5 bases). Trimming left V 2 bases short and J 4 bases short, with 14 bases between. Germline assignment: CDR1 MGHDK and CDR2 SYGVNS. The CDR3 is made up of 15 amino acids. CDR3 sequence: CASSEGGVHGYGYTF. DNA for the CDR3: TGTGCCAGCAGTGAAGGGGGGGTCCACGGCTATGGCTACACCTTC.

This clonotype has a handful of counts. The gene calls are TRBV7-3 and TRBJ2-1; 7 bases line up with TRBD2. Germline loops: CDR1 SGHTA, CDR2 FQGTGA. J lost 6 bases, V lost 1 base, and 6 bases had no gene match. CDR3 size: 15 residues. The CDR3 loop reads CASSLRGGRANEQFF. CDR3 DNA: TGTGCCAGCAGCTTAAGGGGCGGGAGAGCCAATGAGCAGTTCTTC.

The sample holds many counts of this clonotype. The chain carries TRBV5-1 and TRBJ2-1; D perhaps matches TRBD2 (7 bases). Germline V lookup: CDR1 SGHRS, CDR2 YFSETQ. V was shortened by 2 bases and J by 7 bases, with 13 bases between the two germline ends. This CDR3 has 14 residues. Here the CDR3 reads CASSFAGARNEQFF. CDR3 in DNA: TGCGCCAGCAGCTTTGCGGGGGCCCGAAATGAGCAGTTCTTC.

V usage is TRBV7-9 and J usage is TRBJ1-4; D not resolved. CDR3 size: 13 residues. V was clipped by 2 bases and J by 7 bases, with 8 bases between them. Germline loops: CDR1 SEHNR, CDR2 FQNEAQ (reference sequence). The CDR3 protein is CASSLMDGEKLFF. The CDR3 DNA is TGTGCCAGCAGCTTAATGGACGGTGAAAAACTGTTTTTT. Drawing the rest from reference TRBV7-9 and TRBJ1-4, the complete variable domain is DTGVSQNPRHKITKRGQNVTFRCDPISEHNRLYWYRQTLGQGPEFLTYFQNEAQLEKSRLLSDRFSAERPKGSFSTLEIQRTEQGDSAMYLCASSLMDGEKLFFGSGTQLSVL.

This rearrangement joins TRBV19 to TRBJ2-1; 9 bases align to TRBD2. The trim removed 6 bases at V and 8 bases at J, leaving 11 bases unmatched. The CDR3 contains 15 residues. Germline values: CDR1 LNHDA, CDR2 SQIVND (reference sequence). CDR3 sequence: CASSTGTSSMDEQFF. The DNA for the CDR3 is TGTGCCAGTAGCACCGGGACTAGCTCAATGGATGAGCAGTTCTTC.

In its sample, this clonotype was seen many times. This sequence joins TRBV27 and TRBJ2-1; 11 positions match TRBD2. Germline lookup yields CDR1 MNHEY and CDR2 SMNVEV (reference sequence). This CDR3 is built from 17 residues. With 2 bases clipped from V and 2 bases from J, the junction kept 5 bases outside the gene matches. For the CDR3, the DNA is TGTGCCAGCAGTTTAGAACTAGCGGGAGTGGCCTACAATGAGCAGTTCTTC. It codes for CASSLELAGVAYNEQFF.

Many counts were recorded for this clonotype. The chain combines TRBV12-3 or TRBV12-4 with TRBJ2-7; a weak D match, TRBD1 (6 bases). The CDR3 extends over 15 amino acids. Trimming left V 5 bases short and J 5 bases short, with 19 bases between. Here the CDR3 DNA reads TGTGCCAGCAGTCCGTGGGGGCTAGCCAAGAACGAGCAGTACTTC. Translation: CASSPWGLAKNEQYF.

This clonotype was found a few times. V usage is TRBV5-5 and J usage is TRBJ1-2; TRBD1 might be the D (6 bases). V was shortened by 3 bases and J by 10 bases, with 13 bases between the two germline ends. This CDR3 is built from 12 residues. Looked up from germline, CDR1 is SGHKS and CDR2 is YYEKEE (reference sequence). CDR3 sequence reads: CASSSQGIVYTF. The CDR3, as DNA: TGTGCCAGCAGCTCACAGGGAATCGTCTACACCTTC.

This clonotype was seen repeatedly, ten times or more. The chain employs TRBV7-9 and TRBJ1-1; D not resolved. V was trimmed by 1 base and J by 7 bases, leaving 4 bases between them. The CDR3 totals 11 residues. The germline V gene has CDR1 SEHNR and CDR2 FQNEAQ (reference sequence). The CDR3: CASSLDYEAFF. CDR3 DNA: TGTGCCAGCAGCTTAGATTATGAAGCTTTCTTT.

This clonotype was observed at least ten times. The rearrangement joins TRBV11-2 to TRBJ1-6; the D is unclear. Per germline, CDR1 SGHAT and CDR2 FQNNGV. V lost 1 base to trimming and J lost 0 bases, with 4 bases between them. The CDR3 loop spans 15 amino acids. CDR3 DNA sequence: TGTGCCAGCAGCTTAGTGAGCTCCTATAATTCACCCCTCCACTTT. Translated: CASSLVSSYNSPLHF.

This clonotype was recorded many times. The rearrangement joins TRBV2 to TRBJ2-7; 7 positions match TRBD1. The CDR3 contains 14 residues. Looked up from germline, CDR1 is SNHLY and CDR2 is FYNNEI. V lost 6 bases to trimming and J lost 3 bases; unmatched junction nucleotides: 8. In DNA form, the CDR3 reads TGTGCCAGCAGGCCAATGGGACAGTTCTACGAGCAGTACTTC. This gives the protein CASRPMGQFYEQYF. Filled out from reference TRBV2 and TRBJ2-7, the complete variable domain reads EPEVTQTPSHQVTQMGQEVILRCVPISNHLYFYWYRQILGQKVEFLVSFYNNEISEKSEIFDDQFSVERPDGSNFTLKIRSTKLEDSAMYFCASRPMGQFYEQYFGPGTRLTVT.

This chain joins TRBV5-1 and TRBJ2-3, with D perhaps TRBD2 (5 bases). From germline, CDR1 is SGHRS and CDR2 YFSETQ. This CDR3 comprises 15 residues. The V end lost 3 bases, the J end lost 1 base, and 12 bases lay between the germline ends. The CDR3 DNA is TGCGCCAGCAGCTCCGTGGTGGGAGGCACAGATACGCAGTATTTT. This encodes CASSSVVGGTDTQYF.

This clonotype was seen repeatedly, ten times or more. The rearrangement links TRBV5-1 to TRBJ2-6, with 7 nucleotides matching TRBD1. V gave up 4 bases and J gave up 2 bases; unmatched junction bases: 9. The CDR3 contains 17 residues. CDR1 and CDR2 from the germline V gene are SGHRS and YFSETQ. CDR3 nucleotides: TGCGCCAGCAGCCCGGACAGGCCAGGTACTGGGGCCAACGTCCTGACTTTC. Its protein product is CASSPDRPGTGANVLTF.

The chain is built from TRBV24-1 and TRBJ2-2, with a weak D call TRBD1 (5 bases). Per germline, CDR1 KGHDR and CDR2 SFDVKD. The V end was cut by 0 bases, the J end by 1 base, with 8 bases between. This CDR3 is 16 amino acids long. CDR3 residues: CATSDLSQGNTGELFF. The CDR3 DNA reads TGTGCCACCAGTGATTTGTCCCAGGGGAACACCGGGGAGCTGTTTTTT.

J is TRBJ2-5 and V is TRBV24-1, with 10 bases fitting TRBD1. Germline V CDR1 and CDR2: KGHDR, SFDVKD. The CDR3 has 15 amino acids. The V and J ends lost 3 bases and 5 bases, in that order; junction bases with no gene match: 5. CDR3 sequence reads: CATSDPTGGLETQYF. The CDR3 region has the DNA TGTGCCACCAGTGATCCGACAGGGGGCCTGGAGACCCAGTACTTC.

The CDR3 loop is CASSLSRLMMNTEAFF. The CDR3 DNA sequence: TGTGCCAGCAGTTTATCTCGGTTGATGATGAACACTGAAGCTTTCTTT. The chain couples TRBV27 to TRBJ1-1; D call uncertain. V was cut by 0 bases and J by 0 bases, with 11 bases left in between. This CDR3 has 16 residues. The germline V gene has CDR1 MNHEY and CDR2 SMNVEV (reference sequence).